The present TCR beta chain was sequenced within a study of T-cell memory formation after mild COVID-19. Regarding the study as a whole: Clones that contracted from day 15 to 85 had balanced CD4/CD8; later expanders were CD4+ biased.

MiXCR was run by TCRdb on the 5' RACE reads, yielding one entry per CDR3 protein. In the table there are 85,000 to 130,000 distinct CDR3 sequences, around 11% of which are singletons. CDR1 is SGHDN, CDR2 FVKESK, per germline. The germline V and J ends were trimmed by 6 bases and 9 bases, with 12 bases remaining between them. The CDR3 spans 12 residues. In this sample, this clonotype turned up a few times. As yet, its antigen is unknown. Sequenced input: PBMCs or a T cell subset sorted from them (not recorded which). This clonotype was sampled from an adult woman who had mild COVID-19 (a few samples of this study predate the infection). Cell type and time point are not known. The V call is TRBV14, the J call TRBJ2-1; no clear D. The CDR3 sequence is CASSQFLSEQFF. DNA for the CDR3: TGTGCCAGCAGTCAATTTTTGAGTGAGCAGTTCTTC.